A selection of T cell receptor beta chains follows, all from one sample in a study of blood T cell repertoires in COVID-19. The method was immunoSEQ multiplex PCR; TCRdb's version includes in-frame clones alone and lacks a portion of them. The table has 650,000 to 800,000 clones, 90% seen once. Sequences were obtained from peripheral blood. These receptors were obtained from a woman aged 18-29 years with acute or convalescent COVID-19. Both conserved end residues are part of each CDR3. A D gene is named only where the DNA matches it firmly. A row's size may be missing; if present it is once, few, many or a size class.

>TRBV9|.|.|TRBJ2-1
CASSTGREDEQFF
TGTGCCAGCAGCACAGGTAGGGAGGATGAGCAGTTCTTC
>TRBV19|.|TRBD2|TRBJ2-1
CASMRGAGREQFF
TGTGCCAGTATGCGGGGTGCCGGGAGGGAGCAGTTCTTC
>TRBV30|.|.|TRBJ2-3
CAWSGGARADTQYF
TGTGCCTGGAGTGGTGGTGCCCGAGCAGATACGCAGTATTTT
>TRBV12-5|.|TRBD1|TRBJ1-2
CASGFPLQGDYGYTF
TGTGCTAGTGGTTTTCCCCTTCAGGGGGACTATGGCTACACCTTC
>TRBV13|.|TRBD1|TRBJ1-4
CASSPDRGATNEKLFF
TGTGCCAGCAGCCCCGACAGGGGGGCAACTAATGAAAAACTGTTTTTT
>TRBV29-1|once|.|TRBJ1-2
CSVDGVEIVYGYTF
TGCAGCGTTGACGGGGTTGAGATAGTCTATGGCTACACCTTC
>TRBV7-2|.|.|TRBJ1-3
CASSPRVTSGNTIYF
TGTGCCAGCAGCCCCAGGGTGACCTCTGGAAACACCATATATTTT
>TRBV7-8|.|TRBD1|TRBJ1-2
CASSFGQGARNYGYTF
TGTGCCAGCAGCTTTGGACAGGGGGCTCGGAACTATGGCTACACCTTC
>TRBV30|.|TRBD1|TRBJ2-1
CAWSALTRDRAPNEQFF
TGTGCCTGGAGTGCTCTCACCCGGGACAGGGCCCCCAATGAGCAGTTCTTC
>TRBV5-1|few|TRBD1|TRBJ1-3
CASSPGQAPGNTIYF
TGCGCCAGCAGCCCCGGACAGGCCCCTGGAAACACCATATATTTT
>TRBV2|.|.|TRBJ1-6
CASSARVRSSYNSPLHF
TGTGCCAGCAGTGCGCGGGTACGGAGCTCCTATAATTCACCCCTCCACTTT